Listed below are T cell receptor beta chains from one sample, sequenced in a study of T cell responses to AZD1222 COVID-19 vaccine. Profiling relied on immunoSEQ multiplex PCR, and the TCRdb table lists in-frame clones only, not all of them. The profile shows approximately 50,000 clones, 75% to 90% of them singletons. The starting material was peripheral blood, obtained 28 days after the second AZD1222 dose. The receptors originated from an adult who received the AZD1222 COVID-19 vaccine. CDR3s include the opening cysteine and the closing phenylalanine or tryptophan. The D gene is left open where the match is weak. Size tells how often a clone was seen (once, few, many) or the class of an expanded clone, and some rows leave it out.

TRBV27	TRBD2	.	24	TRBJ2-7	TGTGCCAGCAGTTTATTGGGGGTGGCAGCCAGAGGCGGGACTAGCGGGGGGGCCATCTACGAGCAGTACTTC	CASSLLGVAARGGTSGGAIYEQYF
TRBV6-5	.	few	14	TRBJ1-5	TGTGCCAGCAGCCAACAAAGGAGCAATCAGCCCCAGCATTTT	CASSQQRSNQPQHF
TRBV27	TRBD2	.	14	TRBJ2-7	TGTGCCAGCAGTATAGCGGGAGGGATCTACGAGCAGTACTTC	CASSIAGGIYEQYF
TRBV5-1	.	.	14	TRBJ2-4	TGCGCCAGCAGCTCGCTAGGTACCGAGGACATTCAGTACTTC	CASSSLGTEDIQYF
TRBV24-1	.	.	12	TRBJ2-1	TGTGCCACCAGTGAATGGGACAATGAGCAGTTCTTC	CATSEWDNEQFF
TRBV7-2	.	.	13	TRBJ2-7	TGTGCCAGCAGCTTAGGGTCGGCCTACGAGCAGTACTTC	CASSLGSAYEQYF
TRBV9	TRBD1	.	15	TRBJ1-5	TGTGCCAGCAGCGTAGGGACAGGGGGGTTTCAGCCCCAGCATTTT	CASSVGTGGFQPQHF
TRBV3-1/TRBV3-2	.	.	14	TRBJ1-5	TGTGCCAGCAGCCACTCCGGGGCCGTGCCGGCCCAGCATTTT	CASSHSGAVPAQHF
TRBV5-4	TRBD2	.	20	TRBJ2-1	TGTGCCAGCAGCTTGCGGGGGACTTTAGGGAGCGGGAGGGCGCAGGATGAGCAGTTCTTC	CASSLRGTLGSGRAQDEQFF
TRBV5-8	.	.	13	TRBJ2-2	TGTGCCAGCAGATTACAGAACACCGGGGAGCTGTTTTTT	CASRLQNTGELFF
TRBV21-1	.	.	16	TRBJ2-7	TGTGCCAGCAGCAAAGAGGAGAGGACAGGGTACTACGAGCAGTACTTC	CASSKEERTGYYEQYF
TRBV6-4	.	.	15	TRBJ1-1	TGTGCCAGCAGTGACCCGACTTTCCGTAGCACTGAAGCTTTCTTT	CASSDPTFRSTEAFF
TRBV5-1	TRBD2	.	16	TRBJ2-2	TGCGCCAGCAGCCGGTATAGCGGGAGCAGAGTCGGGGAGCTGTTTTTT	CASSRYSGSRVGELFF
TRBV4-2	.	.	15	TRBJ1-5	TGTGCCAGCAGCCACGTGATTGGAGGGAATCAGCCCCAGCATTTT	CASSHVIGGNQPQHF
TRBV5-1	.	few	14	TRBJ1-4	TGCGCCAGCAGCCCTCTAGACAGTAATGAAAAACTGTTTTTT	CASSPLDSNEKLFF
TRBV12-3/TRBV12-4	.	.	13	TRBJ1-2	TGTGCCAGCAGCACCGGGACGGAGTATGGCTACACCTTC	CASSTGTEYGYTF
TRBV6-5	TRBD1	.	15	TRBJ1-6	TGTGCCAGCAGTACGGGACAGGGCGACAATTCACCCCTCCACTTT	CASSTGQGDNSPLHF
TRBV5-1	.	.	17	TRBJ2-6	TGCGCCAGCAGCTTGGGCAGGCCCGACTCTGGGGCCAACGTCCTGACTTTC	CASSLGRPDSGANVLTF
TRBV12-3/TRBV12-4	.	once	13	TRBJ2-7	TGTGCCAGCAGCCGGGACACGGGTTACGAGCAGTACTTC	CASSRDTGYEQYF
TRBV11-3	TRBD2	few	14	TRBJ2-2	TGTGCCAGCACCTGGGGCGGGAGCACCGGGGAGCTGTTTTTT	CASTWGGSTGELFF
TRBV28	.	once	14	TRBJ2-7	TGTGCCAGCACCCCGGCTGGCTCCGGCTACGAGCAGTACTTC	CASTPAGSGYEQYF
TRBV20-1	TRBD2	.	16	TRBJ2-3	TGCAGTGCTAGTTCCGCTAGCGGGTCCCGCACAGATACGCAGTATTTT	CSASSASGSRTDTQYF
TRBV12-5	.	.	13	TRBJ2-1	TGTGCTAGTGGTTTGGTCGCCAACAATGAGCAGTTCTTC	CASGLVANNEQFF
TRBV7-2	.	.	15	TRBJ1-1	TGTGCCAGCAGCCCCCAGACGGCCTGGGGTGGGAAAGCTTTCTTT	CASSPQTAWGGKAFF
TRBV14	TRBD1	.	13	TRBJ2-2	TGTGCCAGCAGCCCCGGACAGGCCGGGGAGCTGTTTTTT	CASSPGQAGELFF
TRBV7-2	TRBD2	.	16	TRBJ2-7	TGTGCCAGCAGCTTAACTAGCGGGGGGGCTCCCTACGAGCAGTACTTC	CASSLTSGGAPYEQYF
TRBV30	.	.	13	TRBJ1-2	TGTGCCTGGAGTGTAACGGGGGCGCGGGGCTACACCTTC	CAWSVTGARGYTF
TRBV7-2	TRBD1	.	14	TRBJ1-5	TGTGCCAGCAGCGAAGGGACAGAGGATCAGCCCCAGCATTTT	CASSEGTEDQPQHF
TRBV19	.	.	16	TRBJ1-3	TGTGCCAGTAGTACACCGGGACGACACTCTGGAAACACCATATATTTT	CASSTPGRHSGNTIYF
TRBV9	.	.	15	TRBJ2-1	TGTGCCAGCAGCGTAGTGACAGGAAAATACAATGAGCAGTTCTTC	CASSVVTGKYNEQFF
TRBV5-3	.	.	16	TRBJ2-7	TGTGCCAGAAGCTTGGTGTCGGGGTTGGCTTCCTACGAGCAGTACTTC	CARSLVSGLASYEQYF
TRBV7-2	.	.	16	TRBJ2-6	TGTGCCAGCAGCTTGCGTTCGGCATCCGGGGCCAACGTCCTGACTTTC	CASSLRSASGANVLTF
TRBV29-1	TRBD2	.	13	TRBJ2-4	TGCAGCGTTAGCGGGAGAGGGCTAAACATTCAGTACTTC	CSVSGRGLNIQYF